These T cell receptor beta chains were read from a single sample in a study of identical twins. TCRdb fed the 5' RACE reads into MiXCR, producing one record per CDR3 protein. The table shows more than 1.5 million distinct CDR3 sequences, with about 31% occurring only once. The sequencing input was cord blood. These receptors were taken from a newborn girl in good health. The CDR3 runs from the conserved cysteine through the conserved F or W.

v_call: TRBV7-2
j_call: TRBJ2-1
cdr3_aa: CASSLASVNNEQFF

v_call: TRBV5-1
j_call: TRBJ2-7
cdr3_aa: CASRRWEGEAYEQYF

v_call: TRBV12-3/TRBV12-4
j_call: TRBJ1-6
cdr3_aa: CASSFNGDNSPLHF

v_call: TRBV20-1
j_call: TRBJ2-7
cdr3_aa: CSAPGTFLYEQYF

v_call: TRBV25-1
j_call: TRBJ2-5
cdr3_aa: CASSPRRANEQYF

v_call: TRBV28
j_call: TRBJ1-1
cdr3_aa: CASSFQRAAKNTEAFF

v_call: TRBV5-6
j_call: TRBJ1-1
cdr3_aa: CASGEYQGAWDTEAFF

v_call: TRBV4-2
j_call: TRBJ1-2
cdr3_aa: CASSQEALTHYGYTF

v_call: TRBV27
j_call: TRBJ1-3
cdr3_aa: CASSLGSHSSGNTIYF

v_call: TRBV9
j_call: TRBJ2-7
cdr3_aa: CASSVDPHYEQYF

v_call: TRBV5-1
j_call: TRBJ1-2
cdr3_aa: CASSLAGRGPMDYTF

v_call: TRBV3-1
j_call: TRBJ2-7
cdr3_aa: CASTGTGHYEQYF

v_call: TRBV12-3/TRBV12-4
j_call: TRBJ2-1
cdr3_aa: CASSFGTPGFWNEQFF

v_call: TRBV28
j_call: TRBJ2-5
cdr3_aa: CASRPGTRTLEQYF

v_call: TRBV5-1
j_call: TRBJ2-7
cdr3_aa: CASSLVSGGAGVEQYF

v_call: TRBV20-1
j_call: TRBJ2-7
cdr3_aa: CSAAQTSGRYEQYF

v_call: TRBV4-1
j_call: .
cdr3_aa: CASSQPFGQGDYNEQYF

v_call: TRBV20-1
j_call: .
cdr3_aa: CSARVSGGPPYNEQYF

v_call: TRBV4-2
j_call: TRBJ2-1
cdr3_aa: CASSPGLPSSYNERFF

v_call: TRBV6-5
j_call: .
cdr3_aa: CASSRDLLSEQYF

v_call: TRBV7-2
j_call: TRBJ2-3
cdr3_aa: CASSLAPDNNTDTQYF

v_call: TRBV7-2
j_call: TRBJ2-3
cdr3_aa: CASSVGGGALDTQYF

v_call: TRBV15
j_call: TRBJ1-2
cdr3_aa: CATSREGPRQYGYTF

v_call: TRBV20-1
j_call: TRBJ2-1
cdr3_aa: CSARLGVEQFF

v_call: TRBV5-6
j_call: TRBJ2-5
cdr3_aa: CASSVLAGLETQYF

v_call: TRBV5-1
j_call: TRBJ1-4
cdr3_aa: CASSLRGESEKLFF

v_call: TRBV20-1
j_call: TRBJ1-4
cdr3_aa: CSALEAGPGEKLFF

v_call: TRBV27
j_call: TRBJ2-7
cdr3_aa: CASSPSALLVQYF

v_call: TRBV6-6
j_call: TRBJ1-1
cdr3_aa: CASTRAGQGRTEAFF

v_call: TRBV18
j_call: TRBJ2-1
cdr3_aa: CASSRQSSGEYNEQFF

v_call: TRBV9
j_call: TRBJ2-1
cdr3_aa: CASSVEREPQFF

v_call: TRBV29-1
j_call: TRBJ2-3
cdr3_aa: CSVEWDTDTQYF

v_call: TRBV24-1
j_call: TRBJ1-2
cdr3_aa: CATSDWDRGYGYTF

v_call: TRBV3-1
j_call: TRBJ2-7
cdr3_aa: CASSQGFFGYEQYF

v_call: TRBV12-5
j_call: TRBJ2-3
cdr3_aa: CASGLAGITDTQYF

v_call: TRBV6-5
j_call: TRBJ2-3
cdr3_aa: CASSYEASGRTDTQYF

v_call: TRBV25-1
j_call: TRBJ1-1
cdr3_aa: CASSETDRVTEAFF

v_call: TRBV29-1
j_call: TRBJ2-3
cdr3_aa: CSVDGDLTLADTQYF

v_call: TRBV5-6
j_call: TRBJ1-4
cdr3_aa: CASSQIGTGLTTNEKLFF

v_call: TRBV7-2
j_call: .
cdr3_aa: CASSPRSSQETQFF

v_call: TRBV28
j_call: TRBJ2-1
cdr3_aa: CASSLPIAGGVYNEQFF

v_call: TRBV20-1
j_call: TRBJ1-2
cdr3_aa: CGATGWDREGGYTF

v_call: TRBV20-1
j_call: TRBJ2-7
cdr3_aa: CSARKAWTSRSYEQYF

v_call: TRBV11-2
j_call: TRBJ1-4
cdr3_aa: CASSYRPGGNEKLFF

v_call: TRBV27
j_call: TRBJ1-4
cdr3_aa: CASRPGQVGPNEKLFF

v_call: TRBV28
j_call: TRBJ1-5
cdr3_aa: CASSSTINQPQHF

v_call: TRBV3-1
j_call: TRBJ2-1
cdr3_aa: CASSQKFSGSSYNEQFF

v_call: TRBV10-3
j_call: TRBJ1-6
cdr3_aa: CAISESTQDHRDSPLHF

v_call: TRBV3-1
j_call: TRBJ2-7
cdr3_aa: CASSQGQVPSYEQYF

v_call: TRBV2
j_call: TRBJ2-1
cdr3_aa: CASMDHEHFF

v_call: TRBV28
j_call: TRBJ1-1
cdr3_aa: CASRRDRDGGSFF

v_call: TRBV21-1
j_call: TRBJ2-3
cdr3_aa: CASSKPGLAGVDTQYF

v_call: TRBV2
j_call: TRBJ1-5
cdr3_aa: CASKWDSNQPQHF

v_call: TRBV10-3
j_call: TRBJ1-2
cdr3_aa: CAIRGELWIAGYTF

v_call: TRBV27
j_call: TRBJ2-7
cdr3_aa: CASSFFGQGGNEQYF